The 12 T cell receptor beta chains below come from one sample, sequenced in a study of T cells in Graves' hyperthyroidism and ophthalmopathy. Amplification of TCR beta CDR3 regions used RNA as the template. A first-round RT-PCR of the TCR CDR3 used the HTBI primer set. TCRdb independently ran MiXCR on the multiplex PCR reads; one entry per CDR3 protein. Of approximately 400,000 distinct CDR3 sequences listed, 15% to 18% are singletons. Input material: blood. These receptors were collected from a woman between 18 and 29 years old with Graves' hyperthyroidism.

The table lists this clonotype with many counts. V and J are TRBV28 and TRBJ1-2, with D unclear. Germline lookup yields CDR1 MDHEN and CDR2 SYDVKM. The CDR3 has 15 residues. V was cut by 6 bases and J by 0 bases, with 14 bases left in between. The CDR3 spells CASRTPGRTNYGYTF. Written as DNA, the CDR3 is TGTGCCAGCAGAACCCCCGGGAGGACTAACTATGGCTACACCTTC.

This clonotype was recorded many times. This chain links TRBV2 with TRBJ2-3; a weak D match, TRBD1 (5 bases). Per the germline V gene, CDR1 is SNHLY and CDR2 is FYNNEI. V gave up 3 bases and J gave up 4 bases, with 8 bases separating them. This CDR3 spans 13 amino acids. The CDR3 bases are TGTGCCAGCAGTGATTCCAGGGCAGATACGCAGTATTTT. Its translation: CASSDSRADTQYF.

This clonotype was observed at least ten times. The chain recombines TRBV9 with TRBJ2-1; the D is unclear. The CDR3 totals 13 residues. Germline V gene lookup returns CDR1 SGDLS and CDR2 YYNGEE. V lost 0 bases to trimming and J lost 2 bases, with 3 bases between them. This CDR3 reads CASSVATYNEQFF. For the CDR3, the DNA is TGTGCCAGCAGCGTAGCAACCTACAATGAGCAGTTCTTC.

This clonotype was seen ten or more times. J is TRBJ1-2 and V is TRBV30; tentative D call: TRBD1 (5 bases). The CDR3 consists of 12 residues. Trimming stripped 2 bases from V and 3 bases from J, with 7 bases between. Per germline, CDR1 GTSNPN and CDR2 SVGIG (reference sequence). CDR3 DNA: TGTGCCTGGAGTCAAGGGGACTATGGCTACACCTTC. It specifies CAWSQGDYGYTF.

The chain is built from TRBV19 and TRBJ1-5; TRBD1 matches 7 bases. The V segment lost 5 bases and the J segment 2 bases; nucleotides outside the gene matches: 9. The CDR3 contains 16 residues. The germline CDR1 and CDR2 sequences are LNHDA and SQIVND (reference sequence). In nucleotides, the CDR3 is TGTGCCAGTAGTGTCCTACAGGGGAATGGCAATCAGCCCCAGCATTTT. Translated, it gives CASSVLQGNGNQPQHF.

This chain's CDR3 is CASSDGLAGGPPYEQYF. As DNA, the CDR3 is TGTGCCAGCAGCGACGGACTAGCGGGAGGGCCCCCCTACGAGCAGTACTTC. The rearrangement joins TRBV27 to TRBJ2-7; 15 bases agree with TRBD2. CDR1 and CDR2 (germline): MNHEY, SMNVEV (reference sequence). V dropped 6 bases and J dropped 2; count of bases not matched to a gene: 8. The CDR3 contains 17 residues.

This clonotype appeared many times. This chain uses TRBV6-1 with TRBJ1-1; 8 bases fit TRBD1. The junction had 1 base not matched to a gene; V was cut back by 3 bases and J by 1 base. The CDR3 consists of 14 residues. CDR1 and CDR2 (germline): MNHNS, SASEGT. The CDR3 is CASSEGQENTEAFF. CDR3 nucleotide sequence: TGTGCCAGCAGTGAGGGACAGGAGAACACTGAAGCTTTCTTT.

This clonotype was counted at least ten times. The chain combines TRBV2 with TRBJ2-2, with D unclear. Germline-derived CDR1 and CDR2 are SNHLY and FYNNEI. Trimming removed 3 bases from V and 0 bases from J, with 14 bases in between. The CDR3 totals 17 residues. This chain's CDR3 is CASSEGFSWANTGELFF. CDR3 nucleotides: TGTGCCAGCAGTGAGGGCTTTTCATGGGCGAACACCGGGGAGCTGTTTTTT.

This clonotype has ten or more counts. The chain joins TRBV11-2 to TRBJ1-4; D possibly corresponds to TRBD1 (5 bases). The CDR3 extends over 16 amino acids. The germline V and J ends were trimmed by 5 bases and 5 bases, with 18 bases remaining between them. Germline CDR1 is SGHAT and CDR2 is FQNNGV. In DNA, the CDR3 is TGTGCCAGCAGCCAGTGGGGGGGTTCACAAAATGAAAAACTGTTTTTT. This encodes CASSQWGGSQNEKLFF.

This sequence joins TRBV20-1 and TRBJ2-5; D remains unclear. V gave up 0 bases and J gave up 1 base, with 9 bases separating them. Germline V gives CDR1 DFQATT, CDR2 SNEGSKA (reference sequence). The CDR3 spans 14 residues. In DNA form, the CDR3 reads TGCAGTGCTAGAGATTCCGGCACCCAAGAGACCCAGTACTTC. Translated: CSARDSGTQETQYF.

This clonotype was seen many times. The chain recombines TRBV18 with TRBJ2-5; TRBD1 might be the D (5 bases). Per the germline V gene, CDR1 is KGHSH and CDR2 is LQKENI. V shed 1 base and J shed 5 bases, with 14 bases lying between them. CDR3 length: 15 residues. The CDR3 sequence is CASSPQGPAGETQYF. CDR3 coding DNA: TGTGCCAGCTCACCACAGGGGCCCGCTGGGGAGACCCAGTACTTC.

This clonotype was found many times. V and J are TRBV5-1 and TRBJ2-2, with 15 bases lining up with TRBD2. Germline values: CDR1 SGHRS, CDR2 YFSETQ. The CDR3 length is 17 residues. J was trimmed by 0 bases and V by 5 bases; bases with no gene match: 2. The CDR3 DNA follows: TGCGCCAGCAGAGGACTAGCGGGAGGGTCGAACACCGGGGAGCTGTTTTTT. Its translation is CASRGLAGGSNTGELFF.